This T cell receptor (beta chain) was sequenced in a study of Ad26.COV2.S vaccination and SARS-CoV-2 variants. Stated treatment: some 20 received Ad26.COV2.S at low or high dose, single or two shots; several received placebo; per-sample allocation not given. The study sampled participants on day 63 after the first vaccine or placebo injection. Donation was by an adult aged 18-55 years who was in Boston. Clones were read by immunoSEQ multiplex PCR, and TCRdb kept only the in-frame ones, dropping some. Here the sample spans about 400,000 clones, roughly 80% being singletons. The sample here was peripheral blood, taken in a trial of Ad26.COV2.S vaccine versus placebo. The clonotype originates from a person between 18 and 60 years old who received the Ad26.COV2.S COVID-19 vaccine or a placebo.

CDR3: CASSRDQNTGELFF. For the CDR3, the DNA is TGTGCCAGTAGTAGGGACCAGAACACCGGGGAGCTGTTTTTT. The chain recombines TRBV19 with TRBJ2-2, with D perhaps TRBD1 or TRBD2 (5 bases each). Germline CDR1 is LNHDA and CDR2 is SQIVND (reference sequence). The CDR3 consists of 14 residues. V gave up 4 bases and J gave up 1 base, with 7 bases separating them.